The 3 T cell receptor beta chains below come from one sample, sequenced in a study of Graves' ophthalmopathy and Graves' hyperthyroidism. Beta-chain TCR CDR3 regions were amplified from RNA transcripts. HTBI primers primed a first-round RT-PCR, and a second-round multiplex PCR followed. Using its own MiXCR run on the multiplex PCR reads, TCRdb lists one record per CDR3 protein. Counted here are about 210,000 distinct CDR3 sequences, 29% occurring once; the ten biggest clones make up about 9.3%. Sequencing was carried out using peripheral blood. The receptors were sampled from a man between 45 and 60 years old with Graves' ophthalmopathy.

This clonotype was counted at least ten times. DNA for the CDR3: TGTGCCAGCAGTTTCCAGGAGGACACTGAAGCTTTCTTT. This sequence encodes CASSFQEDTEAFF. The chain carries TRBV12-3 or TRBV12-4 and TRBJ1-1, with D uncertain. The length of the CDR3 is 13 residues. Trimming took 3 bases from V and 3 from J, leaving 8 bases between them.

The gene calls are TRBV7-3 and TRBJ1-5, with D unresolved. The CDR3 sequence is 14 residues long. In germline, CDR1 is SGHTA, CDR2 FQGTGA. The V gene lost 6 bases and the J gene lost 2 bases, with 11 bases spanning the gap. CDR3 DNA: TGTGCCAGCAGTCCGCAAGAGCGCAATCAGCCCCAGCATTTT. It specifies CASSPQERNQPQHF.

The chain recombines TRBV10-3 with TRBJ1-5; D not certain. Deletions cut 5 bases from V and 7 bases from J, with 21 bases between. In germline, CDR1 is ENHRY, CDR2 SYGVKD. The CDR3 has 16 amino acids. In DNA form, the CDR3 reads TGTGCCATCAGTTCCCGTCGAGGAGAGGGTGGACAGCCCCAGCATTTT. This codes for CAISSRRGEGGQPQHF.